This is a list of T cell receptor beta chains from one sample in a study of cytomegalovirus exposure and HLA in healthy donors. The repertoire was sequenced with immunoSEQ multiplex PCR; TCRdb's copy has only in-frame clones and lacks some. The sample shows about 150,000 clones, roughly 85% of them seen only once. The sample was PBMCs. Receptor source: a woman younger than 30 in good health and CMV-seronegative. The conserved cysteine and the conserved F or W are not part of the CDR3 here.

12 | TRBV5-1 | ASQRQGSVETQY
10 | TRBV28 | ASGGLYNEQF
12 | TRBV4-1 | ASSLGQGKDGYT
12 | TRBV18 | ASSERGAYNEQF
9 | TRBV30 | AWSASVTQY
12 | TRBV28 | ASRHGSTDQPQH
14 | TRBV27 | ASSPSLTGGGNEAF
16 | TRBV10-3 | AISESGGAIVTNYGYT
14 | TRBV7-6 | ASSLAGGLGNQPQH
12 | TRBV6-5 | ASSYPAGVGEQY
13 | TRBV5-1 | ASSSGGAFAGELF
13 | TRBV7-9 | ASTNSLGGFTEAF